This T cell receptor beta chain was retrieved from a study of blood T cells in healthy people across ages. Germline lookup yields CDR1 ENHRY and CDR2 SYGVKD. The CDR3 spans 16 residues. Germline trimming cut 11 bases from V and 6 bases from J; bases unmatched to any gene: 19. This clonotype has a single count. Its target is unknown. Findings of the study overall: Changes in expanded clonotypes were possibly confounded, as the CMV status of donors was unknown.

The authors ran a second PCR of 7 to 11 cycles using a sample-barcoded 5' primer and a J-beta primer mix. Sequencing of every sample gave 2.5 million or more CDR3-containing paired-end reads. TCRdb independently ran MiXCR on the 5' RACE reads; one entry per CDR3 protein. Here the sample spans roughly 720,000 distinct CDR3 sequences, roughly 53% being singletons. The chain recombines TRBV10-3 with TRBJ2-3, with 8 bases fitting TRBD1. The specimen sequenced was blood. This sequence originates from a man older than 75 in good health. Here the CDR3 DNA reads TGTGCCTCCAGGGGAAGGGCGGGACAGGCATTTGATACGCAGTATTTT. Translated, it gives CASRGRAGQAFDTQYF.